The 30 T cell receptor beta chains below come from one sample, sequenced in a study of a mutant IDH1 vaccine in newly diagnosed glioma. Stated time point: baseline, week 1 (first vaccination visit). Treatment reported: pre-vaccination baseline after standard-of-care therapy. Method: immunoSEQ multiplex PCR; TCRdb's copy keeps in-frame clones and lacks some. The top ten hold approximately 7.4% of the sample, which has more than 80,000 clones, 83% seen once. The source was PBMCs, collected from a glioma patient treated with radiotherapy, temozolomide or both. All receptors derive from a woman aged 45-60 years with glioma.

The sample holds a few counts of this clone. The J gene is TRBJ1-1, the V gene TRBV5-1; TRBD1 matches at 12 bases. Germline V gene data show CDR1 as SGHRS and CDR2 as YFSETQ. The CDR3 length is 17 residues. V dropped 0 bases and J dropped 1; count of bases not matched to a gene: 4. In DNA, the CDR3 is TGCGCCAGCAGCTTGGCAGGGACAGGGGGCAGGAACACTGAAGCTTTCTTT. Translation gives CASSLAGTGGRNTEAFF.

This rearrangement joins TRBV9 to TRBJ2-2, with D possibly TRBD1 on 6 matching bases. From germline, CDR1 is SGDLS and CDR2 YYNGEE. This CDR3 is built from 14 residues. V lost 3 bases and J lost 1, with 7 bases in between. CDR3 residues: CASSAGQNTGELFF. CDR3 in DNA: TGTGCCAGCAGCGCGGGACAGAACACCGGGGAGCTGTTTTTT.

The chain employs TRBV5-1 and TRBJ1-1, with 9 bases matching TRBD1. In germline, CDR1 is SGHRS, CDR2 YFSETQ. The CDR3 loop spans 16 amino acids. After removal of 6 bases from V and 3 bases from J, the junction contained 12 bases not matched to a gene. DNA for the CDR3: TGCGCCAGCACCCGCACATTGACAGGGGGAGACACTGAAGCTTTCTTT. It specifies CASTRTLTGGDTEAFF.

The V call is TRBV5-6, the J call TRBJ1-1; TRBD1 is a possible D gene (5 bases). The germline V gene has CDR1 SGHDT and CDR2 YYEEEE. The V gene lost 4 bases and the J gene lost 1 base, with 17 bases spanning the gap. The CDR3 consists of 16 residues. Here the CDR3 DNA reads TGTGCCAGCAGCCCAGGCACAGGAGACAAGAACACTGAAGCTTTCTTT. It translates to CASSPGTGDKNTEAFF.

The genes are TRBV4-3 and TRBJ1-6; a possible D gene is TRBD1 (5 bases). Germline CDR1 reads LGHNA; CDR2 reads YSLEER. This CDR3 region has 15 residues. V was shortened by 0 bases and J by 10 bases, with 13 bases between the two germline ends. The CDR3 DNA sequence: TGCGCCAGCAGCCAAGATCGGCAGGGAGGATCACCCCTCCACTTT. Translation gives CASSQDRQGGSPLHF.

J is TRBJ2-3 and V is TRBV9; either TRBD1 or TRBD2 may supply D (5 bases each). V shed 4 bases and J shed 3 bases, with 15 bases lying between them. Germline V gene lookup returns CDR1 SGDLS and CDR2 YYNGEE. The CDR3 is made up of 15 amino acids. For the CDR3, the DNA is TGTGCCAGCAGCTCGAGTGGGGGTGGGACAGATACGCAGTATTTT. It translates to CASSSSGGGTDTQYF.

The chain has TRBV2 and TRBJ2-1, with TRBD1 matching over 7 bases. CDR3 length equals 13 residues. The germline V gene encodes CDR1 SNHLY and CDR2 FYNNEI. V shed 6 bases, J shed 5 bases, and the junction held 4 bases outside the gene matches. CDR3 residues: CASRQDRNNEQFF. The DNA of the CDR3 is TGTGCCAGCAGGCAGGACAGGAACAATGAGCAGTTCTTC.

The CDR3 loop reads CASSPGAGVSYEQYF. CDR3 DNA sequence: TGTGCCAGCAGTCCGGGGGCAGGGGTATCCTACGAGCAGTACTTC. The genes are TRBV5-6 and TRBJ2-7, with D perhaps given as TRBD1 or TRBD2 (6 bases each). Trimming cost V 5 bases and J 1 base, with 16 bases left between them. Per germline, CDR1 SGHDT and CDR2 YYEEEE. The CDR3 spans 15 residues.

The chain joins TRBV6-5 to TRBJ2-1; D may match TRBD1 or TRBD2 (5 bases each). Germline V gene data show CDR1 as MNHEY and CDR2 as SVGAGI. The CDR3 covers 11 residues. Trimming took off 7 bases at V and 9 bases at J, with 10 bases between the two ends. As DNA, the CDR3 is TGTGCCAGCACCCACGGGACTGAGCAGTTCTTC. Amino acids: CASTHGTEQFF.

J is TRBJ1-5 and V is TRBV15; D might be TRBD1 (6 bases). This CDR3 region has 16 residues. V was shortened by 5 bases and J by 0 bases, with 14 bases between the two germline ends. Germline CDR1 reads LNHNV; CDR2 reads YYDKDF (reference sequence). CDR3 protein: CATSPDTGFSNQPQHF. In nucleotides, the CDR3 is TGTGCCACCAGCCCTGACACAGGGTTTAGCAATCAGCCCCAGCATTTT.

The chain has TRBV5-4 and TRBJ2-5; 7 nucleotides match TRBD2. Germline-derived CDR1 and CDR2 are SGHNT and YYREEE (reference sequence). The CDR3 is 14 amino acids. Trimming cost V 0 bases and J 3 bases; bases outside gene matches: 2. In DNA form, the CDR3 reads TGTGCCAGCAGCTTGGGGACTAGGGAAGAGACCCAGTACTTC. Translating gives CASSLGTREETQYF.

The chain joins TRBV15 to TRBJ1-5; D gene ambiguous. Deletions cut 0 bases from V and 4 bases from J, with 10 bases between. Germline values: CDR1 LNHNV, CDR2 YYDKDF (reference sequence). This CDR3 is built from 15 residues. The CDR3 loop reads CATSRDKGLNQPQHF. In nucleotides, the CDR3 is TGTGCCACCAGCAGAGATAAAGGACTAAATCAGCCCCAGCATTTT. The variable domain in full, completed from reference TRBV15 and TRBJ1-5, reads DAMVIQNPRYQVTQFGKPVTLSCSQTLNHNVMYWYQQKSSQAPKLLFHYYDKDFNNEADTPDNFQSRRPNTSFCFLDIRSPGLGDTAMYLCATSRDKGLNQPQHFGDGTRLSIL.

The J gene is TRBJ1-1, the V gene TRBV6-1; D may be TRBD1 (6 bases). CDR1 and CDR2 (germline): MNHNS, SASEGT. The germline V and J ends were trimmed by 3 bases and 4 bases, with 12 bases remaining between them. The CDR3 consists of 14 residues. The CDR3 region has the DNA TGTGCCAGCAGTGAGGGAGGGGGGCCCACTGAAGCTTTCTTT. Translated, it gives CASSEGGGPTEAFF.

This clone was counted a single time. The rearrangement uses TRBV4-1 and TRBJ2-6, with D perhaps matching TRBD1 (8 bases). Germline-derived CDR1 and CDR2 are MGHRA and YSYEKL. The V gene lost 4 bases and the J gene lost 2 bases, with 15 bases spanning the gap. The CDR3 contains 17 residues. DNA of the CDR3: TGCGCCAGCAGCCCCCAACAGGGGGGGGCTGGGGCCAACGTCCTGACTTTC. This sequence encodes CASSPQQGGAGANVLTF.

The gene calls are TRBV27 and TRBJ1-1; 9 bases fit TRBD1. CDR1 and CDR2 from the germline V gene are MNHEY and SMNVEV (reference sequence). Trimming took 5 bases from V and 2 from J; bases not matched to a gene: 6. This CDR3 contains 15 residues. The CDR3 sequence: CASSITGGANTEAFF. CDR3 bases: TGTGCCAGCAGTATTACAGGGGGCGCAAACACTGAAGCTTTCTTT.

The V and J genes are TRBV18 and TRBJ1-5; D is possibly TRBD1 (6 bases). V dropped 3 bases and J dropped 10 bases, with 13 bases sitting between them. Germline V gives CDR1 KGHSH, CDR2 LQKENI. The CDR3 loop spans 13 amino acids. CDR3 nucleotides: TGTGCCAGCTCACCGGACGGGGGACAACCCCAGCATTTT. Protein product: CASSPDGGQPQHF. Variable domain in full (rest from reference TRBV18 and TRBJ1-5): NAGVMQNPRHLVRRRGQEARLRCSPMKGHSHVYWYRQLPEEGLKFMVYLQKENIIDESGMPKERFSAEFPKEGPSILRIQQVVRGDSAAYFCASSPDGGQPQHFGDGTRLSIL.

This clone has only one observation. The V call is TRBV11-2, the J call TRBJ1-1; TRBD1 might be the D (6 bases). Germline CDR1 and CDR2: SGHAT and FQNNGV. V lost 5 bases and J lost 4, with 23 bases in between. There are 17 residues in the CDR3. Here the CDR3 reads CASSLGTGSVTRTEAFF. CDR3 coding DNA: TGTGCCAGCAGCCTCGGTACAGGGTCAGTAACCCGCACTGAAGCTTTCTTT.

This rearrangement joins TRBV5-1 to TRBJ2-7, with 10 bases that match TRBD1. There are 16 residues in the CDR3. Trimming took 1 base from V and 2 from J; bases not matched to a gene: 6. Germline loops: CDR1 SGHRS, CDR2 YFSETQ. The DNA of the CDR3 is TGCGCCAGCAGCTTGATGACAGGGGGCTCCCCCTACGAGCAGTACTTC. Amino acid sequence: CASSLMTGGSPYEQYF.

The chain employs TRBV6-1 and TRBJ2-3; D unresolved. V was cut by 6 bases and J by 4 bases, with 11 bases left in between. The CDR3 totals 13 residues. CDR1 and CDR2 (germline): MNHNS, SASEGT. The CDR3 coding sequence is TGTGCCAGCAGGCGGCCCCGGGCAGATACGCAGTATTTT. This sequence encodes CASRRPRADTQYF.

This chain uses TRBV6-5 with TRBJ2-1, with TRBD1 identical over 7 bases. Germline V CDR1 and CDR2: MNHEY, SVGAGI. The V and J ends lost 6 bases and 2 bases, in that order; junction bases with no gene match: 7. The CDR3 is 15 residues long. CDR3 in DNA: TGTGCCAGCAGCTACCGGGACAGTACCTACAATGAGCAGTTCTTC. It is translated as CASSYRDSTYNEQFF.

V is TRBV2 and J is TRBJ1-3; D gene unclear. There are 12 residues in the CDR3. Germline lookup yields CDR1 SNHLY and CDR2 FYNNEI. Trimming took 5 bases from V and 2 from J, leaving 4 bases between them. The CDR3: CASSSAGNTIYF. The CDR3 DNA reads TGTGCCAGCAGTTCAGCTGGAAACACCATATATTTT.

This clone has just one count. The chain uses TRBV5-1 and TRBJ1-2; a weak D match, TRBD1 (5 bases). Germline CDR1 and CDR2: SGHRS and YFSETQ. This CDR3 is built from 16 residues. With 0 bases removed from V and 3 bases from J, the gap between germline ends came to 15 bases. CDR3 loop: CASSLGLVGAYYGYTF. CDR3 bases: TGCGCCAGCAGCTTGGGTTTAGTAGGGGCCTACTATGGCTACACCTTC.

J is TRBJ1-1 and V is TRBV19; TRBD1 agrees at 7 bases. Germline CDR1 is LNHDA and CDR2 is SQIVND (reference sequence). V lost 9 bases and J lost 4; bases outside the gene matches: 11. The CDR3 consists of 14 residues. In nucleotides, the CDR3 is TGTGCCAGCGGACAGGCCCCACGAGGCACTGAAGCTTTCTTT. Translation gives CASGQAPRGTEAFF.

The CDR3 spells CASSLFTATEAFF. The DNA of the CDR3 is TGTGCCAGCAGCTTATTTACAGCGACTGAAGCTTTCTTT. The chain employs TRBV5-5 and TRBJ1-1, with D unresolved. Trimming shortened V by 2 bases and J by 5 bases, and 10 bases separated the two germline ends. Germline CDR1 and CDR2: SGHKS and YYEKEE (reference sequence). The CDR3 is 13 residues long.

The gene calls are TRBV25-1 and TRBJ2-7, with 10 nucleotides matching TRBD1. The ends lost 2 bases at V and 5 bases at J; junction bases unmatched: 6. CDR1 is MGHDK, CDR2 SYGVNS, per germline. This CDR3 has 15 residues. In DNA, the CDR3 is TGTGCCAGCAGTGAAGCCAAGGGACAGGGGAACGAGCAGTACTTC. It yields the protein CASSEAKGQGNEQYF.

The CDR3 bases are TGTGCCAGCAGCCCCAGGGGTTTGCACGAGCAGTACTTC. Translation gives CASSPRGLHEQYF. The chain joins TRBV14 to TRBJ2-7, with a weak D call TRBD1 (6 bases). The V gene lost 4 bases and the J gene lost 5 bases, with 12 bases spanning the gap. The CDR3 sequence is 13 residues long. Germline values: CDR1 SGHDN, CDR2 FVKESK.

This chain links TRBV5-5 with TRBJ2-7; TRBD2 is a possible D gene (6 bases). The CDR3 contains 15 residues. Trimming left V 0 bases short and J 4 bases short, with 14 bases between. The V gene's germline CDR1 is SGHKS and CDR2 YYEKEE (reference sequence). The CDR3 DNA reads TGTGCCAGCAGCTTGGGTATCGGAGGGCTATACGAGCAGTACTTC. Translation: CASSLGIGGLYEQYF.

The chain uses TRBV19 and TRBJ1-5; the D is unclear. V was cut by 2 bases and J by 0 bases, with 8 bases left in between. Germline CDR1 LNHDA, CDR2 SQIVND (reference sequence). The CDR3 is 15 residues long. CDR3 nucleotides: TGTGCCAGTAGTATAAACACACATAGCAATCAGCCCCAGCATTTT. It is translated as CASSINTHSNQPQHF. Full variable domain (rest looked up from reference TRBV19 and TRBJ1-5): DGGITQSPKYLFRKEGQNVTLSCEQNLNHDAMYWYRQDPGQGLRLIYYSQIVNDFQKGDIAEGYSVSREKKESFPLTVTSAQKNPTAFYLCASSINTHSNQPQHFGDGTRLSIL.

This clone has a handful of counts. This chain joins TRBV6-6 and TRBJ1-1; 8 bases map to TRBD1. V lost 5 bases to trimming and J lost 0 bases; unmatched junction nucleotides: 2. The germline V gene encodes CDR1 MNHNY and CDR2 SVGAGI (reference sequence). CDR3 length: 14 residues. DNA for the CDR3: TGTGCCAGCAGTCGACAGGGGATGAACACTGAAGCTTTCTTT. Amino acids: CASSRQGMNTEAFF.

The chain is built from TRBV27 and TRBJ1-5; D is perhaps TRBD1 (5 bases). The CDR3 is made up of 12 amino acids. V dropped 6 bases and J dropped 9 bases, with 12 bases sitting between them. Germline values: CDR1 MNHEY, CDR2 SMNVEV (reference sequence). For the CDR3, the DNA is TGTGCCAGCAGCCACCCCCAGGGGCCCCAGCATTTT. Translating it yields CASSHPQGPQHF.